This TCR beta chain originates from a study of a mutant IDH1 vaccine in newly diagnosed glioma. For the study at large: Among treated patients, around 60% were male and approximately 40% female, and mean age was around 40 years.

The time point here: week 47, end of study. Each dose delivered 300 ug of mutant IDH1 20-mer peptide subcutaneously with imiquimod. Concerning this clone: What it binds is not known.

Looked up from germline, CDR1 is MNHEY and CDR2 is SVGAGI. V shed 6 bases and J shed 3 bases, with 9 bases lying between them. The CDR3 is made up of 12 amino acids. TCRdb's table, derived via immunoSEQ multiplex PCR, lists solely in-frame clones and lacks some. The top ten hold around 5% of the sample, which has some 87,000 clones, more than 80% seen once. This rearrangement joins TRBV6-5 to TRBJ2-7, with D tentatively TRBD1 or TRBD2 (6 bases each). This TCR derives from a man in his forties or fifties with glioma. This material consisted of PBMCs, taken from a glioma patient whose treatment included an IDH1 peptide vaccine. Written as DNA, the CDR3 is TGTGCCAGCAGGCGGGACAACTACGAGCAGTACTTC. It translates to CASRRDNYEQYF.